Included here is one TCR beta chain sequence, with context. Its antigen is currently unknown. The time point here: cycle 4 day 1 (C4D1), after less than 7 weeks of nivolumab. Brentuximab vedotin exposure varied among the patients, all of whom had relapsed after autologous stem cell transplantation. Magnetic negative selection served to purify CD4+ T cells out of PBMCs that had been thawed. These data come from a study of PD-1 blockade in classical Hodgkin lymphoma. Trimming shortened V by 4 bases and J by 5 bases, and 14 bases separated the two germline ends. Germline V gene data show CDR1 as ENHRY and CDR2 as SYGVKD. This CDR3 has 14 amino acids. Overall study results and limits: Significantly greater TCR diversity emerged by C4D1 in CD4+ cells but not CD8+ cells. Relapsed/refractory patients reportedly had lower baseline diversity than newly diagnosed patients. It was among complete responders that baseline diversity resembled that of newly diagnosed patients.

Repertoires were generated with immunoSEQ multiplex PCR, while TCRdb's copy carries only in-frame clones and drops some. Altogether 25,000 to 35,000 clones are present, around 79% being singletons, with the ten largest covering 0.5% to 0.7%. The chain is built from TRBV10-3 and TRBJ1-2; the D gene is possibly TRBD1 (5 bases). This TCR came from a human donor with classical Hodgkin lymphoma. Source: CD4+ T cells from blood, taken before the fourth cycle of nivolumab. The CDR3 DNA sequence: TGTGCCATCAGTGCAGGGAGGGCCTCTTATGGCTACACCTTC. This sequence encodes CAISAGRASYGYTF.